The T cell receptor beta chain described here comes from a study of Ad26.COV2.S vaccination and SARS-CoV-2 variants. Overall study: Into the muscle, Ad26.COV2.S was dosed once or twice, 56 days apart. General study points: Overall T cell responses may have been underestimated by the analyses of TCR breadth and depth.

As concerns this clone: The antigen is unknown.

Regarding treatment: about 20 received Ad26.COV2.S at low or high dose, single or two shots; 5 received placebo; per-sample allocation not given. The study sampled participants on day 63 after the first vaccine or placebo injection. Based in Boston, the donor was an adult of 18-55 years. This vaccine is an Ad26 vector that expresses the Wuhan-strain SARS-CoV-2 spike. The protocol was immunoSEQ multiplex PCR, while the TCRdb copy is restricted to in-frame clones and leaves out a portion. This repertoire shows 410,000 or so clones, 92% found once; its top ten account for 1.5% to 2%. The specimen comprised peripheral blood, sampled in a trial of Ad26.COV2.S vaccine versus placebo. This clonotype was sampled from a person aged 18-60 years who received the Ad26.COV2.S COVID-19 vaccine or a placebo.

The CDR3 reads CASRTQGMETQYF. DNA for the CDR3: TGTGCCAGTAGGACTCAGGGGATGGAGACCCAGTACTTC. The chain has TRBV25-1 and TRBJ2-5, with D maybe TRBD1 (6 bases). The CDR3 sequence is 13 residues long. CDR1 and CDR2 from the germline V gene are MGHDK and SYGVNS. Trimming cost V 9 bases and J 5 bases, with 16 bases left between them. Full variable domain (outside the CDR3, taken from reference TRBV25-1 and TRBJ2-5): EADIYQTPRYLVIGTGKKITLECSQTMGHDKMYWYQQDPGMELHLIHYSYGVNSTEKGDLSSESTVSRIRTEHFPLTLESARPSHTSQYLCASRTQGMETQYFGPGTRLLVL.